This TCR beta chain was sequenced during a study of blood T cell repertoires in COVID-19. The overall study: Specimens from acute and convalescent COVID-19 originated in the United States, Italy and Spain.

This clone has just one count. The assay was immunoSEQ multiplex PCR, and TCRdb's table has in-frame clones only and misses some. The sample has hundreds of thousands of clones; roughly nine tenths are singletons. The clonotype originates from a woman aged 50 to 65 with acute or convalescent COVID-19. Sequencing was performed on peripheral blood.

CDR3 nucleotide sequence: TGTGCCAGCAGCGTAGGACAGGGGTACACCGGGGAGCTGTTTTTT. This codes for CASSVGQGYTGELFF. The chain uses TRBV9 and TRBJ2-2, with 8 positions matching TRBD1. This CDR3 region has 15 residues. CDR1 is SGDLS, CDR2 YYNGEE, per germline. V lost 0 bases to trimming and J lost 3 bases; unmatched junction nucleotides: 1.